This T cell receptor beta chain was found in a study of a mutant IDH1 vaccine in newly diagnosed glioma. Overall study: Treated individuals were 62.5% male and approximately 40% female, averaging 40.4 years of age. General study findings and limits: Top peripheral T cell clonotype shifts appeared unrelated to pseudoprogression.

Profiling relied on immunoSEQ multiplex PCR, and the TCRdb table lists in-frame clones only, not all of them. The sample records 26,000 or so clones, 75% to 90% being singletons. The time point was: week 35, safety follow-up. In the vaccine, a single dose held 300 ug of the mutant IDH1 20-mer peptide, along with topical imiquimod. In weeks 1, 3, 5, 7, 11, 15, 19 and 23, patients were immunized, eight times in all. This clone was seen just once. Its antigen remains unknown. The germline V gene has CDR1 MNHNS and CDR2 SASEGT. The CDR3 totals 14 residues. V trimming: 3 bases; J trimming: 4 bases; junction bases outside the gene matches: 4.

This TCR derives from a man aged 30 to 45 with glioma. The genes are TRBV6-1 and TRBJ1-2; 8 bases are a match to TRBD1. The input for sequencing was PBMCs, taken from a glioma patient whose treatment included an IDH1 peptide vaccine. The CDR3 nucleotides read TGTGCCAGCAGTGAGGTTCAGGGGGCCTATGGCTACACCTTC. Its translation is CASSEVQGAYGYTF.